Listed below are T cell receptor beta chains from one sample, sequenced in a study of post-analysis software for immune sequencing data. MiXCR was run by TCRdb on the PCR reads, yielding one entry per CDR3 protein. There are hundreds of thousands of distinct CDR3 sequences in the sample; 30% to 45% occur only once, and about an eighth lies in the top ten. Material: blood. These receptors all come from a girl aged 10-17 years with multiple sclerosis. Each CDR3 is given with its conserved first and last residue. The D gene is left open where the match is weak. The size of a clone is reported for some rows only, either as once, few or many, or as a class for expanded clones.

v_gene: TRBV5-5; abundance: NA; d_gene: TRBD1; j_gene: TRBJ2-2; CDR3aa: CASSLVAGQAGGELFF; CDR3nt: TGTGCCAGCAGCTTGGTGGCGGGACAGGCGGGCGGGGAGCTGTTTTTT
v_gene: TRBV20-1; abundance: few; d_gene: NA; j_gene: TRBJ2-5; CDR3aa: CSASAPDERETQYF; CDR3nt: TGCAGTGCTAGCGCACCGGACGAGCGAGAGACCCAGTACTTC
v_gene: TRBV5-1; abundance: NA; d_gene: TRBD2; j_gene: TRBJ2-3; CDR3aa: CASSRLLAGSGSTDTQYF; CDR3nt: TGCGCCAGCTCCAGGTTACTAGCGGGGTCGGGTAGCACAGATACGCAGTATTTT
v_gene: TRBV5-4; abundance: NA; d_gene: NA; j_gene: TRBJ2-3; CDR3aa: CASRTDRLSTDTQYF; CDR3nt: TGTGCCAGCCGCACAGACAGGCTAAGCACAGATACGCAGTATTTT
v_gene: TRBV20-1; abundance: NA; d_gene: TRBD2; j_gene: TRBJ2-7; CDR3aa: CSARTSGGAGSYEQYF; CDR3nt: TGCAGTGCTAGAACTAGCGGGGGGGCAGGGTCCTACGAGCAGTACTTC
v_gene: TRBV28; abundance: few; d_gene: TRBD1; j_gene: TRBJ2-1; CDR3aa: CASSYRGQGYNEQFF; CDR3nt: TGTGCCAGCAGTTATAGGGGACAGGGCTACAATGAGCAGTTCTTC
v_gene: TRBV6-5; abundance: NA; d_gene: TRBD1; j_gene: TRBJ2-7; CDR3aa: CASSYGTGTGPYEQYF; CDR3nt: TGTGCCAGCAGTTACGGAACCGGGACAGGGCCCTACGAGCAGTACTTC
v_gene: TRBV10-3; abundance: NA; d_gene: TRBD1; j_gene: TRBJ1-1; CDR3aa: CAIKEPGGVAFF; CDR3nt: TGTGCCATCAAAGAACCAGGGGGGGTAGCTTTCTTT
v_gene: TRBV12-3/TRBV12-4; abundance: NA; d_gene: TRBD1; j_gene: TRBJ2-7; CDR3aa: CASSLHRGGKNEQYF; CDR3nt: TGTGCCAGCAGTTTGCACAGGGGTGGGAAGAACGAGCAGTACTTC
v_gene: TRBV10-3; abundance: few; d_gene: TRBD2; j_gene: TRBJ2-7; CDR3aa: CAIRARIAGPFEQYF; CDR3nt: TGTGCCATCAGGGCCAGAATAGCGGGGCCCTTCGAGCAGTACTTC
v_gene: TRBV7-9; abundance: NA; d_gene: NA; j_gene: TRBJ2-5; CDR3aa: CASSLVPAPGETQYF; CDR3nt: TGTGCCAGCAGCTTAGTTCCGGCCCCGGGGGAGACCCAGTACTTC
v_gene: TRBV4-1; abundance: NA; d_gene: TRBD1; j_gene: TRBJ2-7; CDR3aa: CASSQVPGTGGYEQYF; CDR3nt: TGCGCCAGCAGCCAGGTTCCCGGGACAGGGGGCTACGAGCAGTACTTC
v_gene: TRBV7-8; abundance: NA; d_gene: NA; j_gene: TRBJ1-1; CDR3aa: CASSPTGGGTEAFF; CDR3nt: TGTGCCAGCAGCCCAACGGGGGGCGGCACTGAAGCTTTCTTT
v_gene: TRBV25-1; abundance: NA; d_gene: NA; j_gene: TRBJ1-1; CDR3aa: CASSEFKGSLGEAFF; CDR3nt: TGTGCCAGCAGTGAATTTAAGGGCTCCCTTGGTGAAGCTTTCTTT
v_gene: TRBV12-3/TRBV12-4; abundance: NA; d_gene: NA; j_gene: TRBJ2-1; CDR3aa: CASSFRAGPNEQFF; CDR3nt: TGTGCCAGCAGTTTTCGGGCCGGCCCGAATGAGCAGTTCTTC
v_gene: TRBV5-1; abundance: NA; d_gene: NA; j_gene: TRBJ2-7; CDR3aa: CASMSDSGKQYF; CDR3nt: TGCGCCAGCATGTCGGACTCCGGGAAGCAGTACTTC
v_gene: TRBV29-1; abundance: few; d_gene: TRBD1; j_gene: TRBJ2-7; CDR3aa: CSVEDRGQGFPYEQYF; CDR3nt: TGCAGCGTTGAAGATCGCGGACAGGGTTTTCCCTACGAGCAGTACTTC
v_gene: TRBV5-1; abundance: NA; d_gene: NA; j_gene: TRBJ2-7; CDR3aa: CASSLATDRLGYEQYF; CDR3nt: TGCGCCAGCAGCTTGGCAACAGACCGATTAGGGTACGAGCAGTACTTC
v_gene: TRBV7-8; abundance: NA; d_gene: TRBD2; j_gene: TRBJ2-3; CDR3aa: CASSSTSGGFPDTQYF; CDR3nt: TGTGCCAGCAGCTCGACTAGCGGGGGGTTTCCAGATACGCAGTATTTT
v_gene: TRBV12-3/TRBV12-4; abundance: few; d_gene: NA; j_gene: TRBJ1-1; CDR3aa: CASSLGRPETEAFF; CDR3nt: TGTGCCAGCAGCCTGGGACGGCCAGAGACTGAAGCTTTCTTT
v_gene: TRBV11-2; abundance: NA; d_gene: NA; j_gene: TRBJ2-7; CDR3aa: CASNDHRVSDEQYF; CDR3nt: TGTGCCAGCAACGATCACAGGGTTTCGGACGAGCAGTACTTC
v_gene: TRBV13; abundance: NA; d_gene: TRBD2; j_gene: TRBJ2-3; CDR3aa: CASSLRIAGITDTQYF; CDR3nt: TGTGCCAGCAGCTTACGGATAGCGGGGATCACAGATACGCAGTATTTT
v_gene: TRBV11-1; abundance: few; d_gene: TRBD1; j_gene: TRBJ2-3; CDR3aa: CASSFLALGGQGMADTQYF; CDR3nt: TGTGCCAGCAGCTTCCTTGCCCTAGGGGGACAGGGGATGGCAGATACGCAGTATTTT
v_gene: TRBV18; abundance: NA; d_gene: NA; j_gene: TRBJ2-5; CDR3aa: CASSPMGYQETQYF; CDR3nt: TGTGCCAGCTCACCAATGGGGTACCAAGAGACCCAGTACTTC
v_gene: TRBV6-1; abundance: NA; d_gene: NA; j_gene: TRBJ1-2; CDR3aa: CATTEGGTYGYTF; CDR3nt: TGTGCCACGACGGAGGGAGGGACGTATGGCTACACCTTC
v_gene: TRBV20-1; abundance: NA; d_gene: NA; j_gene: TRBJ2-3; CDR3aa: CSASPGDTQYF; CDR3nt: TGCAGTGCTAGTCCAGGAGATACGCAGTATTTT
v_gene: TRBV6-2/TRBV6-3; abundance: few; d_gene: TRBD2; j_gene: TRBJ2-1; CDR3aa: CASSYSRGTNGYNEQFF; CDR3nt: TGTGCCAGCAGTTACTCGAGAGGGACTAACGGATACAATGAGCAGTTCTTC
v_gene: TRBV29-1; abundance: few; d_gene: TRBD1; j_gene: TRBJ2-7; CDR3aa: CSGLDRSSYEQYF; CDR3nt: TGCAGCGGATTGGACAGGAGCTCCTACGAGCAGTACTTC
v_gene: TRBV5-1; abundance: NA; d_gene: NA; j_gene: TRBJ2-1; CDR3aa: CASSPSVYSYNEQFF; CDR3nt: TGCGCCAGCAGCCCTTCAGTTTACTCCTACAATGAGCAGTTCTTC
v_gene: TRBV20-1; abundance: NA; d_gene: TRBD2; j_gene: TRBJ2-1; CDR3aa: CSASGGAPNEQFF; CDR3nt: TGCAGTGCTAGCGGGGGGGCCCCCAATGAGCAGTTCTTC
v_gene: TRBV15; abundance: few; d_gene: TRBD1; j_gene: TRBJ1-6; CDR3aa: CATSRAQGQYSPLHF; CDR3nt: TGTGCCACCAGCAGAGCCCAGGGACAGTATTCACCCCTCCACTTT
v_gene: TRBV7-9; abundance: few; d_gene: TRBD1; j_gene: TRBJ2-7; CDR3aa: CASSSTGTDSEQYF; CDR3nt: TGTGCCAGCAGCTCCACCGGGACAGATTCCGAGCAGTACTTC
v_gene: TRBV28; abundance: NA; d_gene: NA; j_gene: TRBJ1-1; CDR3aa: CASRTRTELGDTEAFF; CDR3nt: TGTGCCAGCAGGACTCGGACAGAACTCGGGGACACTGAAGCTTTCTTT
v_gene: TRBV7-9; abundance: few; d_gene: NA; j_gene: TRBJ2-6; CDR3aa: CASSSTNRDAGANVLTF; CDR3nt: TGTGCCAGCAGCTCTACAAACAGGGACGCTGGGGCCAACGTCCTGACTTTC
v_gene: TRBV7-9; abundance: NA; d_gene: NA; j_gene: TRBJ1-2; CDR3aa: CASSLAPEGAEGYTF; CDR3nt: TGTGCCAGCAGCTTAGCGCCGGAGGGCGCGGAAGGCTACACCTTC
v_gene: TRBV20-1; abundance: few; d_gene: NA; j_gene: TRBJ2-1; CDR3aa: CSARQGGSHNEQFF; CDR3nt: TGCAGTGCTAGACAGGGGGGCTCACACAATGAGCAGTTCTTC
v_gene: TRBV7-2; abundance: NA; d_gene: NA; j_gene: TRBJ1-2; CDR3aa: CASSLLSFPGTSGYTF; CDR3nt: TGTGCCAGCAGCTTACTCTCCTTTCCCGGGACGTCTGGCTACACCTTC
v_gene: TRBV7-2; abundance: few; d_gene: NA; j_gene: TRBJ1-2; CDR3aa: CASSSILNHYGYTF; CDR3nt: TGTGCCAGCAGCTCGATTCTAAACCACTATGGCTACACCTTC
v_gene: TRBV29-1; abundance: once; d_gene: TRBD1; j_gene: TRBJ2-2; CDR3aa: CSAQDRGGKGELFF; CDR3nt: TGCAGCGCCCAGGACAGGGGAGGGAAAGGGGAGCTGTTTTTT
v_gene: TRBV18; abundance: NA; d_gene: TRBD2; j_gene: TRBJ2-2; CDR3aa: CASSRLAGPNTGELFF; CDR3nt: TGTGCCAGCTCACGATTAGCGGGACCGAACACCGGGGAGCTGTTTTTT
v_gene: TRBV12-3/TRBV12-4; abundance: NA; d_gene: NA; j_gene: TRBJ2-1; CDR3aa: CASSLGSSGLQGNEQFF; CDR3nt: TGTGCCAGCAGTTTAGGTAGTAGCGGCCTCCAAGGCAATGAGCAGTTCTTC
v_gene: TRBV20-1; abundance: NA; d_gene: TRBD2; j_gene: TRBJ2-3; CDR3aa: CSGLIAGDLTDTQYF; CDR3nt: TGCAGTGGACTCATAGCGGGGGACCTCACAGATACGCAGTATTTT
v_gene: TRBV7-2; abundance: many; d_gene: NA; j_gene: TRBJ2-5; CDR3aa: CASSLRTGVQETQYF; CDR3nt: TGTGCCAGCAGCTTACGAACGGGGGTCCAAGAGACCCAGTACTTC
v_gene: TRBV9; abundance: many; d_gene: NA; j_gene: TRBJ2-3; CDR3aa: CASSTGKTRNTQYF; CDR3nt: TGTGCCAGCAGCACGGGCAAAACCCGAAATACGCAGTATTTT
v_gene: TRBV27; abundance: few; d_gene: NA; j_gene: TRBJ1-1; CDR3aa: CASSLYRRNTEAFF; CDR3nt: TGTGCCAGCAGTTTATATCGGCGTAACACTGAAGCTTTCTTT
v_gene: TRBV29-1; abundance: few; d_gene: NA; j_gene: TRBJ2-7; CDR3aa: CSAFAPSEGEQYF; CDR3nt: TGCAGCGCTTTCGCACCTAGTGAGGGCGAGCAGTACTTC
v_gene: TRBV10-3; abundance: few; d_gene: NA; j_gene: TRBJ2-1; CDR3aa: CAISDTSGERGHEQFF; CDR3nt: TGTGCCATCAGTGACACCTCGGGGGAGAGGGGACATGAGCAGTTCTTC
v_gene: TRBV7-9; abundance: NA; d_gene: TRBD1; j_gene: TRBJ2-7; CDR3aa: CASSIRDSSYEQYF; CDR3nt: TGTGCCAGCAGCATCCGGGACAGCTCCTACGAGCAGTACTTC
v_gene: TRBV29-1; abundance: few; d_gene: NA; j_gene: TRBJ2-5; CDR3aa: CSVGGGTQYF; CDR3nt: TGCAGCGTTGGAGGGGGGACCCAGTACTTC
v_gene: TRBV7-9; abundance: NA; d_gene: NA; j_gene: TRBJ1-1; CDR3aa: CASSLVVTNTEAFF; CDR3nt: TGTGCCAGCAGCTTAGTAGTCACGAACACTGAAGCTTTCTTT
v_gene: TRBV20-1; abundance: few; d_gene: NA; j_gene: TRBJ2-7; CDR3aa: CSARDRGAYEQYF; CDR3nt: TGCAGTGCTAGAGACAGGGGGGCCTACGAGCAGTACTTC
v_gene: TRBV7-9; abundance: once; d_gene: NA; j_gene: TRBJ2-1; CDR3aa: CASSSGAAYNEQFF; CDR3nt: TGTGCCAGCAGCTCCGGGGCGGCATACAATGAGCAGTTCTTC
v_gene: TRBV6-5; abundance: few; d_gene: NA; j_gene: TRBJ2-7; CDR3aa: CASSFFAGPYEQYF; CDR3nt: TGTGCCAGCAGTTTTTTTGCAGGTCCCTACGAGCAGTACTTC
v_gene: TRBV6-5; abundance: NA; d_gene: TRBD1; j_gene: TRBJ2-7; CDR3aa: CASSSRGQGPYEQYF; CDR3nt: TGTGCCAGCAGTAGTCGGGGACAGGGTCCCTACGAGCAGTACTTC
v_gene: TRBV7-2; abundance: NA; d_gene: NA; j_gene: TRBJ1-1; CDR3aa: CASSLALEGAEAFF; CDR3nt: TGTGCCAGCAGCTTAGCGTTAGAAGGCGCTGAAGCTTTCTTT
v_gene: TRBV7-2; abundance: few; d_gene: TRBD2; j_gene: TRBJ2-3; CDR3aa: CASSLLRVAGRDTQYF; CDR3nt: TGTGCCAGCAGCTTACTAAGGGTAGCGGGGAGAGATACGCAGTATTTT
v_gene: TRBV20-1; abundance: few; d_gene: NA; j_gene: TRBJ1-2; CDR3aa: CSARDMRRDYGYTF; CDR3nt: TGCAGTGCTAGAGACATGAGGCGAGACTATGGCTACACCTTC
v_gene: TRBV7-9; abundance: NA; d_gene: NA; j_gene: TRBJ2-1; CDR3aa: CASSRREAYNEQFF; CDR3nt: TGTGCCAGCAGCAGGAGGGAGGCCTACAATGAGCAGTTCTTC
v_gene: TRBV6-5; abundance: NA; d_gene: TRBD1; j_gene: TRBJ1-1; CDR3aa: CASSRDRASNTEAFF; CDR3nt: TGTGCCAGCAGCCGGGACAGGGCCTCGAACACTGAAGCTTTCTTT